The entry that follows covers one T cell receptor beta chain sequence. What antigen it recognizes has not been identified. No much larger clone exists at a distance of one base, and base qualities are not known. Each collaborating institution followed its own protocols to collect whole blood in K2EDTA tubes. For TCRbeta analysis, collaborators shipped samples in one of three forms: frozen whole blood, isolated PBMCs, or DNA extracted from either of those sample types. CDR1 and CDR2, per the germline V gene (reference sequence), are GTSNPN and SVGIG. V sheds 2 bases and J sheds 4 bases, leaving 14 bases between their ends. The CDR3 runs 14 amino acids, cysteine and phenylalanine included. CDR3 DNA only is kept here, 42 bases in frame from base 1. These data originate in a study of blood T cell repertoires in COVID-19 (dated by TCRdb to about 2020). Study-level background: Collaborator samples came from the United States, Italy and Spain and covered acute and convalescent phases of COVID-19. The material from the prospective study consisted of cDNA or gDNA derived from T cells, B-cell-depleted T cells, or PBMCs. Deeply sampled blood TCRbeta repertoires from subjects exposed to, actively infected with, or recovered from COVID-19 were included in the dataset. The repertoires were released in a freely available public database meant as a resource for research on the immune response to SARS-CoV-2. The samples were drawn from two sources: the first 160 participants of the ongoing ImmuneRACE study, and fewer than 1,500 subjects contributed by 6 global collaborators. A de-identified subject ID, COVID-19 status, age in years and sex were almost always included in the sample metadata. Where available, HLA class I and class II types were taken from metadata supplied by the sample provider and were not determined by assay-based typing.

What the authors observed across the whole study: How much clinical and demographic metadata was included differed by source and by participant, and the metadata was provided uncurated.

The immunoSEQ Assay, a bias-controlled multiplex PCR, was used to amplify TCRbeta CDR3 regions from genomic DNA. On the study's bioinformatics: Within the assay, amplification of reference gene primers was used to estimate how many nucleated cells each sample contained. Sequence reads were collapsed and filtered to measure the absolute abundance of every unique TCRbeta CDR3 rearrangement. Productive Simpson clonality was computed per sample as the square root of Simpson's diversity index over productive rearrangements. Not all clones reach the TCRdb copy of this immuneACCESS table, which keeps in-frame sequences only. Checked studies attribute under half of the gap to unresolved V genes and leave the rest unexplained. Clone size and the V and J calls come from that table; the DNA yielded D and trimming. For this sample the table gives 150,000 to 200,000 clones, of which just under 90% were detected only once. Clones ranked in the top ten supply 3% to 4% of the sample.

The sequence is built from TRBV30 and TRBJ1-2; D gene: possibly TRBD1, on 5 matching bases. This receptor was identified in a man in his late teens or twenties with active or convalescent COVID-19. The sample taken for sequencing was peripheral blood. For the CDR3, the sequence is CAWSIGEGSYGYTF. The nucleotide sequence reads as follows: TGTGCCTGGAGTATAGGGGAGGGGAGCTATGGCTACACCTTC.